Listed here are 11 T cell receptor beta chains from one sample, sequenced in a study of T cell repertoires in ileal Crohn's disease. Profiling relied on immunoSEQ multiplex PCR, and the TCRdb table lists in-frame clones only, not all of them. The top ten clones hold about 20% of a sample with approximately 30,000 clones, over 75% of them seen once. Material: ileal tissue. These receptors were taken from an adult with Crohn's disease.

This clone has a handful of counts. This rearrangement joins TRBV15 to TRBJ2-3; 7 bases agree with TRBD1. Germline V gene lookup returns CDR1 LNHNV and CDR2 YYDKDF (reference sequence). V was clipped by 0 bases and J by 2 bases; unmatched bases: 2. This CDR3 spans 15 amino acids. The CDR3 spells CATSRDGTDTDTQYF. For the CDR3, the DNA is TGTGCCACCAGCAGAGACGGGACAGACACAGATACGCAGTATTTT.

The rearrangement uses TRBV6-5 and TRBJ1-1; 9 bases agree with TRBD1. This CDR3 has 15 amino acids. The trim removed 2 bases at V and 4 bases at J, leaving 5 bases unmatched. Germline V lookup: CDR1 MNHEY, CDR2 SVGAGI. CDR3 protein: CASSYIGTGPTEAFF. In nucleotides, the CDR3 is TGTGCCAGCAGTTACATCGGGACAGGGCCCACTGAAGCTTTCTTT.

This chain joins TRBV5-1 and TRBJ2-3; D may be TRBD2 (7 bases). The length of the CDR3 is 15 residues. The ends were cut back, 3 bases at V and 2 bases at J, with 13 bases in the middle. Germline V gives CDR1 SGHRS, CDR2 YFSETQ. The CDR3, as DNA: TGCGCCAGCAGCTGGGGGGGGGCATTCACAGATACGCAGTATTTT. Translation: CASSWGGAFTDTQYF.

The chain is built from TRBV27 and TRBJ2-7, with D tentatively TRBD2 (5 bases). This CDR3 has 15 residues. Trimming removed 8 bases from V and 4 bases from J, with 21 bases in between. The germline gives CDR1 MNHEY, CDR2 SMNVEV (reference sequence). As DNA, the CDR3 is TGTGCCAGCGGCTCCCGCAACCGGGGTTTTTACGAGCAGTACTTC. This codes for CASGSRNRGFYEQYF.

V gene TRBV5-4 combines with J gene TRBJ2-6; TRBD2 matches 7 bases. From germline, CDR1 is SGHNT and CDR2 YYREEE (reference sequence). This CDR3 contains 18 residues. The junction had 13 bases not matched to a gene; V was cut back by 7 bases and J by 0 bases. CDR3 sequence (DNA): TGTGCCAGCGGCCCGGGGGGAGGGTTCAGCTCTGGGGCCAACGTCCTGACTTTC. Translation gives CASGPGGGFSSGANVLTF.

This chain joins TRBV27 and TRBJ1-2; maybe TRBD1 (5 bases). The CDR3 length is 12 residues. CDR1 is MNHEY and CDR2 is SMNVEV in the germline V gene (reference sequence). V was pared by 5 bases and J by 10 bases, with 14 bases between. The CDR3 DNA reads as TGTGCCAGCAGTCTACGCGGGACCCCCTACACCTTC. Its translation is CASSLRGTPYTF.

This clone occurred a few times. The gene calls are TRBV4-1 and TRBJ1-2; 11 nucleotides align to TRBD1. CDR3 size: 15 residues. Trimming took 6 bases from V and 5 from J; bases not matched to a gene: 8. Germline CDR1 MGHRA, CDR2 YSYEKL. The CDR3 region has the DNA TGCGCCAGCAGGCTAAGGACAGGGGGCGCTTATGGCTACACCTTC. This encodes CASRLRTGGAYGYTF.

The V call is TRBV5-1, the J call TRBJ1-3; TRBD1 is a possible D gene (5 bases). Germline loops: CDR1 SGHRS, CDR2 YFSETQ. Trimming took off 2 bases at V and 0 bases at J, with 12 bases between the two ends. The CDR3 has 16 amino acids. The CDR3 sequence is CASSFSGSTSGNTIYF. The CDR3 DNA sequence: TGCGCCAGCAGCTTCTCAGGGTCGACCTCTGGAAACACCATATATTTT.

The chain combines TRBV11-2 with TRBJ2-3; 7 bases map to TRBD1. The germline gives CDR1 SGHAT, CDR2 FQNNGV. This CDR3 spans 15 amino acids. V gave up 5 bases and J gave up 4 bases; unmatched junction bases: 9. This chain's CDR3 is CASSLLGGRADTQYF. As DNA, the CDR3 is TGTGCCAGCAGCCTTCTAGGGGGCCGAGCAGATACGCAGTATTTT.

The genes are TRBV11-3 and TRBJ2-3, with 8 bases lining up with TRBD1. CDR1 and CDR2 from the germline V gene are SGHNT and YENEEA. The junction had 5 bases not matched to a gene; V was cut back by 5 bases and J by 4 bases. The CDR3 length is 14 residues. CDR3: CASSNDRGADTQYF. The CDR3 region has the DNA TGTGCCAGCAGCAACGACAGGGGAGCAGATACGCAGTATTTT. Full variable domain (outside the CDR3, taken from reference TRBV11-3 and TRBJ2-3): EAGVVQSPRYKIIEKKQPVAFWCNPISGHNTLYWYLQNLGQGPELLIRYENEEAVDDSQLPKDRFSAERLKGVDSTLKIQPAELGDSAVYLCASSNDRGADTQYFGPGTRLTVL.

This chain links TRBV27 with TRBJ2-7; 7 nucleotides match TRBD1. The CDR3 extends over 14 amino acids. V shed 6 bases, J shed 7 bases, and the junction held 12 bases outside the gene matches. Germline assignment: CDR1 MNHEY and CDR2 SMNVEV (reference sequence). The CDR3 DNA sequence: TGTGCCAGCAGGACGGGACGTTCAGGGGGTGAGCAGTACTTC. Translating it yields CASRTGRSGGEQYF.